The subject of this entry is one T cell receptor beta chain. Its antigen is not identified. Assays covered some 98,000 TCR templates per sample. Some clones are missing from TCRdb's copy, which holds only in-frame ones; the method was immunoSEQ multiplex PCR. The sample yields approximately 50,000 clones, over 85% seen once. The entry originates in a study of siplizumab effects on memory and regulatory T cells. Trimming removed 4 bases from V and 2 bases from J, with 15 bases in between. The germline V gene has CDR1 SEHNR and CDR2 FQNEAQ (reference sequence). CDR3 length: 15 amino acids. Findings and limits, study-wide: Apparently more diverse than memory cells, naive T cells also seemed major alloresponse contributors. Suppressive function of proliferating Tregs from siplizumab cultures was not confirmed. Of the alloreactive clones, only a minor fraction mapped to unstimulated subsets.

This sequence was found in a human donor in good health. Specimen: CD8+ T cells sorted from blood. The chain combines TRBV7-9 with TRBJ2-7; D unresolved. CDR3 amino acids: CASSSYSPHPYEQYF. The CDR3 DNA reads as TGTGCCAGCAGCTCGTACAGTCCCCATCCCTACGAGCAGTACTTC.